These 10 T cell receptor beta chains were sequenced from one sample in a study of beta chain features in type 1 diabetes. The antigens of these receptors remain unknown. Investigators reverse transcribed all isolated RNA, so they sequenced expressed TCRB transcripts. Method: immunoSEQ multiplex PCR; TCRdb's copy keeps in-frame clones and lacks some. This table holds tens of thousands of clones, about 50% found once. Study results and caveats: A moderate, significant TCRB CDR3 shortening appeared in type 1 diabetes across four CD4+ subsets.

The sequenced sample consisted of stem cell memory CD4+ T cells from blood. Receptors were obtained from a man between 18 and 29 years old with type 1 diabetes.

The chain uses TRBV21-1 and TRBJ2-3; the table names TRBD2, a call not compared with the DNA. TRBV21-1 has pseudogene status. The CDR3 length is 17 residues. The CDR3 reads CASSSLWLNEVADTQYF. CDR3 coding DNA: TGTGCCAGCAGCTCTCTATGGCTCAACGAGGTGGCAGATACGCAGTATTTT.

This clone was observed a handful of times. The chain couples TRBV10-2 to TRBJ1-2; D gene unclear. CDR3 length equals 13 residues. Germline values: CDR1 WSHSY, CDR2 SAAADI. V lost 2 bases to trimming and J lost 7 bases, with 11 bases between them. CDR3 sequence reads: CASSEQQSVGYTF. The DNA of the CDR3 is TGCGCCAGCAGTGAGCAACAGTCTGTTGGCTACACCTTC.

V gene TRBV18 combines with J gene TRBJ1-1; 8 nucleotides agree with TRBD1. This CDR3 has 18 residues. V gave up 0 bases and J gave up 3 bases; unmatched junction bases: 12. The germline gives CDR1 KGHSH, CDR2 LQKENI. CDR3 bases: TGTGCCAGCTCACCACCGTTGTATAGGACAGGGCGGGACACTGAAGCTTTCTTT. Translated: CASSPPLYRTGRDTEAFF.

This clone has just a few counts. The V gene is TRBV4-1, the J gene TRBJ2-3, with 10 bases matching TRBD2. V gave up 2 bases and J gave up 4 bases; unmatched junction bases: 9. Germline CDR1 and CDR2: MGHRA and YSYEKL. CDR3 length: 17 residues. In nucleotides, the CDR3 is TGCGCCAGCAGCCAACCTAAAGGGCTAGCGGGAGCAGATACGCAGTATTTT. This codes for CASSQPKGLAGADTQYF.

This clone was counted only a few times. The chain couples TRBV4-1 to TRBJ1-3; D uncertain. V was trimmed by 2 bases and J by 1 base, leaving 15 bases between them. Germline-derived CDR1 and CDR2 are MGHRA and YSYEKL. There are 17 residues in the CDR3. The CDR3 DNA follows: TGCGCCAGCAGCCAACCTACAGCCAAACGGTCTGGAAACACCATATATTTT. Translating gives CASSQPTAKRSGNTIYF.

In this sample, this clone turned up a few times. The chain employs TRBV2 and TRBJ2-1; 13 bases are a match to TRBD2. CDR3 length: 14 residues. J lost 6 bases, V lost 6 bases, and 2 bases had no gene match. Germline V gene lookup returns CDR1 SNHLY and CDR2 FYNNEI. The CDR3, as DNA: TGTGCCAGCAGCCGGACTAGCGGGAGCAATGAGCAGTTCTTC. Amino acids: CASSRTSGSNEQFF.

The V gene is TRBV11-2, the J gene TRBJ2-3, with unresolved D. CDR3 length: 13 residues. Germline CDR1 and CDR2: SGHAT and FQNNGV. The V gene lost 2 bases and the J gene lost 6 bases, with 9 bases spanning the gap. This chain's CDR3 is CASSLPPGDTQYF. The CDR3 DNA follows: TGTGCCAGCAGCTTACCTCCGGGTGATACGCAGTATTTT.

The rearrangement joins TRBV6-7 to TRBJ1-3; D call uncertain. TRBV6-7 is identified as an open reading frame with a role that is uncertain. Trimming cost V 0 bases and J 1 base, with 7 bases left between them. This CDR3 is built from 15 residues. This CDR3 reads CASSYSGGSGNTIYF. CDR3 DNA sequence: TGTGCCAGCAGTTACTCGGGCGGGTCTGGAAACACCATATATTTT.

The rearrangement joins TRBV4-1 to TRBJ2-7, with D maybe TRBD1 (6 bases). V shed 3 bases and J shed 2 bases, with 11 bases lying between them. This CDR3 is built from 14 residues. CDR1 is MGHRA and CDR2 is YSYEKL in the germline V gene. CDR3 region: CASSQPGQTYEQYF. The CDR3 nucleotides read TGCGCCAGCAGCCAGCCGGGACAAACCTACGAGCAGTACTTC.

This clone was seen more than once but under ten times. The J gene is TRBJ2-3, the V gene TRBV18, with a possible D match to TRBD2 (5 bases). This CDR3 contains 14 residues. Germline V lookup: CDR1 KGHSH, CDR2 LQKENI. V was cut by 2 bases and J by 1 base, with 7 bases left in between. The CDR3 loop is CASSPLEGTDTQYF. The DNA for the CDR3 is TGTGCCAGCTCACCATTGGAGGGCACAGATACGCAGTATTTT.